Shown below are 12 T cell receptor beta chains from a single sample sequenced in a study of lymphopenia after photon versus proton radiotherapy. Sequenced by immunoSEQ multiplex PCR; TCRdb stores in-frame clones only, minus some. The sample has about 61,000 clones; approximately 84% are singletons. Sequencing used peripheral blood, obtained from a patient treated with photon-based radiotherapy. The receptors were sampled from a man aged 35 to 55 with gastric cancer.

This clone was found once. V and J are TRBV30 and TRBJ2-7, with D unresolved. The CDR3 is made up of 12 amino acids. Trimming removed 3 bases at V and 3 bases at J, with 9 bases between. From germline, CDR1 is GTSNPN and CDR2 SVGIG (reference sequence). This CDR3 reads CAWSLDVYEQYF. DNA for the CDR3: TGTGCCTGGAGCCTAGACGTCTACGAGCAGTACTTC. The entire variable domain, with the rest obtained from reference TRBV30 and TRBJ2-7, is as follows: SQTIHQWPATLVQPVGSPLSLECTVEGTSNPNLYWYRQAAGRGLQLLFYSVGIGQISSEVPQNLSASRPQDRQFILSSKKLLLSDSGFYLCAWSLDVYEQYFGPGTRLTVT.

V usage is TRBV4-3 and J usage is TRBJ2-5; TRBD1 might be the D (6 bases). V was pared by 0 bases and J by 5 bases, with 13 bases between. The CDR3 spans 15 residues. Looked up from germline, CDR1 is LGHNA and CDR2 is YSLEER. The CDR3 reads CASSQDEQGRETQYF. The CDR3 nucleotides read TGCGCCAGCAGCCAAGATGAACAGGGCCGGGAGACCCAGTACTTC.

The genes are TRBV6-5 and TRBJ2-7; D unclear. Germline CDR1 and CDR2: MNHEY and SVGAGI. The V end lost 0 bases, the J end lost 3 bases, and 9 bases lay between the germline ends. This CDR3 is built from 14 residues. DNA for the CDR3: TGTGCCAGCAGTTACTCGAGCCCAGGCTACGAGCAGTACTTC. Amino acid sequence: CASSYSSPGYEQYF.

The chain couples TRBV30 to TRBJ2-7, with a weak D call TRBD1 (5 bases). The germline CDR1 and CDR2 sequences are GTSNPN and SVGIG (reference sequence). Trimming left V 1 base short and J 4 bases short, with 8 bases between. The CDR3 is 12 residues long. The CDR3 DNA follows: TGTGCCTGGAGTGCCCAGGGTTACGAGCAGTACTTC. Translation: CAWSAQGYEQYF.

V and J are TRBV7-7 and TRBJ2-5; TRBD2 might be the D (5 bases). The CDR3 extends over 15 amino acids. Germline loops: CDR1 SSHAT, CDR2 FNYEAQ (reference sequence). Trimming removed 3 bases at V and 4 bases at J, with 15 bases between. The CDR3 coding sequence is TGTGCCAGCAGCTTTTCGCCTAGCACGACAGAGACCCAGTACTTC. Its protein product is CASSFSPSTTETQYF.

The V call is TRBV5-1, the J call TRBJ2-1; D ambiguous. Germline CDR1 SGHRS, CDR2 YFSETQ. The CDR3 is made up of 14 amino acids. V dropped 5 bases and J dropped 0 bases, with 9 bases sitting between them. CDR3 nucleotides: TGCGCCAGCAGGGTCCAGGTCTCCTACAATGAGCAGTTCTTC. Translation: CASRVQVSYNEQFF.

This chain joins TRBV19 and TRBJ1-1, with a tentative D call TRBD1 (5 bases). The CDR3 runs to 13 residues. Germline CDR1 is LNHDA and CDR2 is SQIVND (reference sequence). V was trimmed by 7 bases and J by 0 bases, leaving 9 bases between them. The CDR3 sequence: CASIRGVNTEAFF. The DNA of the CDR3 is TGTGCCAGTATTCGGGGCGTGAACACTGAAGCTTTCTTT.

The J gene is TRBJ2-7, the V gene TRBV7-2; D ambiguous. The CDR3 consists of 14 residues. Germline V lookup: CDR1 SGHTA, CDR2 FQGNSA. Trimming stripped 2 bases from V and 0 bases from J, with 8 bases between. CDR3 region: CASSLTGSSYEQYF. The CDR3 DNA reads TGTGCCAGCAGCTTAACGGGCAGCTCCTACGAGCAGTACTTC.

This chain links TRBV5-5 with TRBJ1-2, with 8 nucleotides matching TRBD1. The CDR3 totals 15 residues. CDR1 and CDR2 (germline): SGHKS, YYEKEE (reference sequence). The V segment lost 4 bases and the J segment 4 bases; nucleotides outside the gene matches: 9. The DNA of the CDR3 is TGTGCCAGCAGCCACACAGGGGGAGCTAGCTATGGCTACACCTTC. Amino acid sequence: CASSHTGGASYGYTF.

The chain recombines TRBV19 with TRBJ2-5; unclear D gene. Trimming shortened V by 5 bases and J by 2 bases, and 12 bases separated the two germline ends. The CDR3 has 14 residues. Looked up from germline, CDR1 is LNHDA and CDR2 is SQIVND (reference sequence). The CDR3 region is CASSGPGLQETQYF. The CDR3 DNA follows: TGTGCCAGTAGTGGACCGGGCCTACAAGAGACCCAGTACTTC.

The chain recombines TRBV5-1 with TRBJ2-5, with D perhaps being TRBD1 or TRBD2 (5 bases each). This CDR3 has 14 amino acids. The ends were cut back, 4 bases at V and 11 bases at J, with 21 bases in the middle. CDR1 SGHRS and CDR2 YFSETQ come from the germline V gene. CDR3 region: CASSPGTAGLEQYF. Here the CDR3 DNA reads TGCGCCAGCAGCCCGGGGACCGCGGGCTTAGAGCAGTACTTC.

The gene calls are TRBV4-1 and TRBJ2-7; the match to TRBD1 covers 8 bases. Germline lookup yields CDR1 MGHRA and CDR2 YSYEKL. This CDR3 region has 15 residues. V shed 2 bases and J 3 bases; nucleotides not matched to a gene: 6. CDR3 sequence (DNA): TGCGCCAGCAGCCAACCGGGACAGGTTCGCTACGAGCAGTACTTC. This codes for CASSQPGQVRYEQYF.